The source of this T cell receptor (beta chain) is a study of blood T cell repertoires in COVID-19. Study in general: Samples representing acute and convalescent COVID-19 were sourced from the United States, Italy and Spain.

Method: immunoSEQ multiplex PCR; TCRdb's copy keeps in-frame clones and lacks some. The sample has 200,000 to 250,000 clones, approximately 84% seen once. Those enrolled in Seattle joined during active infection and were followed longitudinally afterward. Trimming stripped 5 bases from V and 5 bases from J, with 9 bases between. Germline V gives CDR1 DFQATT, CDR2 SNEGSKA (reference sequence). CDR3 length equals 11 residues. Input material: peripheral blood. The V and J genes are TRBV20-1 and TRBJ2-5; a possible D gene is TRBD2 (6 bases). The receptor was isolated from a woman older than 75 with COVID-19, enrolled during active disease. CDR3 protein: CSAWTKETQYF. The CDR3 DNA sequence: TGCAGTGCTTGGACTAAGGAGACCCAGTACTTC.